Following are 17 T cell receptor beta chains from one sample sequenced in a study of control samples from healthy donors and cancer patients. Using immunoSEQ multiplex PCR, the repertoire was profiled, and TCRdb retains in-frame clones only, with some absent. Of about 70,000 clones listed, approximately 87% are singletons. The sequencing sample was made of PBMCs. These receptors all come from a woman aged 45-59 years with head and neck cancer.

The rearrangement joins TRBV3-1 (or the pseudogene TRBV3-2) to TRBJ2-1; D is unresolved. Germline V gives CDR1 LGHDT, CDR2 YNNKEL (reference sequence). This CDR3 contains 16 residues. V dropped 1 base and J dropped 0 bases, with 10 bases sitting between them. Here the CDR3 DNA reads TGTGCCAGCAGCCAAGCTAGGCTAGGCTCCTACAATGAGCAGTTCTTC. Amino acids: CASSQARLGSYNEQFF.

This clone was counted only a few times. The chain uses TRBV27 and TRBJ2-7; TRBD2 matches at 11 bases. The junction had 11 bases not matched to a gene; V was cut back by 6 bases and J by 7 bases. Germline lookup yields CDR1 MNHEY and CDR2 SMNVEV (reference sequence). This CDR3 has 15 residues. CDR3 region: CASSPLSGGAGEQYF. The CDR3 DNA follows: TGTGCCAGCAGCCCTCTTAGCGGGGGGGCGGGTGAGCAGTACTTC.

The chain uses TRBV6-1 and TRBJ1-2, with D possibly being TRBD1 (5 bases). Deletions cut 1 base from V and 5 bases from J, with 11 bases between. CDR1 is MNHNS, CDR2 SASEGT, per germline. The CDR3 runs to 14 residues. The CDR3 coding sequence is TGTGCCAGCAGTGAAGGGGTCTCAGGGTATGGCTACACCTTC. It yields the protein CASSEGVSGYGYTF.

V and J are TRBV18 and TRBJ2-4; D unresolved. The V gene's germline CDR1 is KGHSH and CDR2 LQKENI. CDR3 length: 19 residues. The ends were cut back, 1 base at V and 1 base at J, with 20 bases in the middle. The CDR3 DNA sequence: TGTGCCAGCTCACCACTGCCCCCGGCATTCGGTGCGGCCAAAAACATTCAGTACTTC. Translation: CASSPLPPAFGAAKNIQYF.

Only a few counts were recorded for this clone. V is TRBV5-1 and J is TRBJ1-5; possibly TRBD1 for D (5 bases). Germline loops: CDR1 SGHRS, CDR2 YFSETQ. The CDR3 totals 15 residues. With 4 bases removed from V and 2 bases from J, the gap between germline ends came to 13 bases. The CDR3 protein is CASSLGTPGNQPQHF. CDR3 bases: TGCGCCAGCAGCCTAGGGACCCCAGGCAATCAGCCCCAGCATTTT. Complete variable domain (other parts from reference TRBV5-1 and TRBJ1-5): KAGVTQTPRYLIKTRGQQVTLSCSPISGHRSVSWYQQTPGQGLQFLFEYFSETQRNKGNFPGRFSGRQFSNSRSEMNVSTLELGDSALYLCASSLGTPGNQPQHFGDGTRLSIL.

The genes are TRBV6-5 and TRBJ1-5; D is uncertain. This CDR3 has 13 residues. Trimming removed 5 bases from V and 7 bases from J, with 12 bases in between. In germline, CDR1 is MNHEY, CDR2 SVGAGI. CDR3 DNA: TGTGCCAGCAGTATATATCAGGACCAGCCCCAGCATTTT. Its translation: CASSIYQDQPQHF.

This chain uses TRBV20-1 with TRBJ1-3; D might be TRBD1 (5 bases). The CDR3 loop spans 14 amino acids. Germline CDR1 and CDR2: DFQATT and SNEGSKA (reference sequence). Trimming removed 3 bases at V and 1 base at J, with 10 bases between. The CDR3 DNA is TGCAGTGCTAGTAGGGGCGAATCTGGAAACACCATATATTTT. It is translated as CSASRGESGNTIYF.

This clone has only one observation. The chain has TRBV6-5 and TRBJ1-4; weak D call: TRBD1 (5 bases). Per the germline V gene, CDR1 is MNHEY and CDR2 is SVGAGI. Trimming removed 8 bases from V and 4 bases from J, with 11 bases in between. The CDR3 extends over 13 amino acids. Written as DNA, the CDR3 is TGTGCCAGCCAGCCAGGGATTAATGAAAAACTGTTTTTT. Translating it yields CASQPGINEKLFF.

The gene calls are TRBV6-2 or TRBV6-3 and TRBJ2-3; 14 nucleotides line up with TRBD2. CDR1 MNHEY and CDR2 SVGEGT come from the germline V gene. The CDR3 spans 14 residues. The V and J ends lost 2 bases and 8 bases, in that order; junction bases with no gene match: 0. CDR3 sequence (DNA): TGTGCCAGCAGTTACGGGACTAGCGGGGGTACGCAGTATTTT. Translating gives CASSYGTSGGTQYF.

In DNA, the CDR3 is TGTGCCAGCAGCCCCGCGCGGGGGGCCGGGCGAAACACTGAAGCTTTCTTT. Translated, it gives CASSPARGAGRNTEAFF. The V call is TRBV5-6, the J call TRBJ1-1; possible D gene TRBD1, 6 bases. CDR3 length: 17 residues. Trimming stripped 4 bases from V and 2 bases from J, with 21 bases between. The germline V gene encodes CDR1 SGHDT and CDR2 YYEEEE.

This sequence joins TRBV28 and TRBJ2-7; 8 bases are a match to TRBD1. The CDR3 is made up of 15 amino acids. Trimming cost V 10 bases and J 7 bases; bases outside gene matches: 18. CDR1 is MDHEN and CDR2 is SYDVKM in the germline V gene. The CDR3 DNA reads TGTGCCACCGCGACCGGGACAGGCCGGGGGAAAGAGCAGTACTTC. It specifies CATATGTGRGKEQYF.

This chain uses TRBV7-3 with TRBJ1-6, with D possibly matching TRBD1 (6 bases). Trimming took 1 base from V and 5 from J, leaving 9 bases between them. The CDR3 covers 15 residues. In germline, CDR1 is SGHTA, CDR2 FQGTGA. For the CDR3, the DNA is TGTGCCAGCAGCTTAAGAGGGGGGGATAATTCACCCCTCCACTTT. It is translated as CASSLRGGDNSPLHF.

This clone is a singleton in its sample. The chain combines TRBV11-2 with TRBJ2-5, with no clear D. The CDR3 length is 14 residues. Trimming pared 6 bases from V and 2 bases from J, leaving 13 bases between. Germline loops: CDR1 SGHAT, CDR2 FQNNGV. CDR3 residues: CASRPLAPQETQYF. The CDR3 DNA follows: TGTGCCAGCAGACCCCTCGCTCCACAAGAGACCCAGTACTTC. Combining the CDR3 with reference TRBV11-2 and TRBJ2-5 gives the whole variable domain EAGVAQSPRYKIIEKRQSVAFWCNPISGHATLYWYQQILGQGPKLLIQFQNNGVVDDSQLPKDRFSAERLKGVDSTLKIQPAKLEDSAVYLCASRPLAPQETQYFGPGTRLLVL.

The V gene is TRBV15, the J gene TRBJ2-3; TRBD2 matches at 12 bases. Germline-derived CDR1 and CDR2 are LNHNV and YYDKDF (reference sequence). J lost 5 bases, V lost 3 bases, and 9 bases had no gene match. CDR3 length: 17 amino acids. CDR3 residues: CATSSRASGGALDTQYF. DNA of the CDR3: TGTGCCACCAGCAGTCGGGCTAGCGGGGGGGCTCTAGATACGCAGTATTTT.

This clone was detected only once. V gene TRBV3-1 (or the pseudogene TRBV3-2) combines with J gene TRBJ2-1; 11 bases align to TRBD2. V dropped 4 bases and J dropped 7; count of bases not matched to a gene: 6. Germline lookup yields CDR1 LGHDT and CDR2 YNNKEL (reference sequence). This CDR3 is 15 amino acids long. CDR3 bases: TGTGCCAGCAGCCCTCGACTAGCGGGGACGAATGAGCAGTTCTTC. This codes for CASSPRLAGTNEQFF.

This chain connects TRBV7-9 to TRBJ2-3; the D gene could be TRBD1 or TRBD2 (5 bases each). V shed 3 bases and J shed 2 bases, with 15 bases lying between them. This CDR3 contains 16 residues. CDR1 and CDR2 from the germline V gene are SEHNR and FQNEAQ (reference sequence). CDR3 nucleotides: TGTGCCAGCAGCTTTAAAAGCTCGGGGCACACAGATACGCAGTATTTT. This sequence encodes CASSFKSSGHTDTQYF.

The V gene is TRBV6-2 or TRBV6-3, the J gene TRBJ1-5; no reliable D call. This CDR3 region has 16 residues. The germline V gene encodes CDR1 MNHEY and CDR2 SVGEGT. Trimming cost V 2 bases and J 3 bases, with 14 bases left between them. The CDR3 bases are TGTGCCAGCAGTTACCAGCCGGCAGGCATCAATCAGCCCCAGCATTTT. This gives the protein CASSYQPAGINQPQHF.